A selection of T cell receptor beta chains follows, all from one sample in a study of molecular identifiers for immune sequencing clone quantification. One entry per CDR3 protein, called by TCRdb with MiXCR from the PCR reads. This sample yields more than 85,000 distinct CDR3 sequences, of which under 40% are seen a single time; about a tenth belongs to the top ten. The material sequenced was naive CD8+ T cells from blood, with Jurkat cell RNA spiked in. These receptors all come from a human donor in good health. Some libraries in this study had Jurkat cell RNA spiked in. Each CDR3 is given with its conserved first and last residue. Fields, in order: clone size, J gene, CDR3 length, V gene, D gene, CDR3 protein, CDR3 DNA. A D gene is named only where the DNA matches it firmly. Size is stated for part of the rows, as once, few or many counts, or as a class when the clone is expanded.

>-|TRBJ2-7|14|TRBV4-2|-
CASSHLPGSYEQYF
TGTGCCAGCAGCCACCTACCAGGTTCCTACGAGCAGTACTTC
>-|TRBJ2-7|15|TRBV6-5|-
CASSYGGGMAYEQYF
TGTGCCAGCAGTTACGGAGGCGGGATGGCCTACGAGCAGTACTTC
>-|TRBJ1-5|15|TRBV6-2/TRBV6-3|-
CASSYAREGNQPQHF
TGTGCCAGCAGTTACGCCAGGGAAGGCAATCAGCCCCAGCATTTT
>-|TRBJ2-6|16|TRBV27|-
CASSTIGTGGANVLTF
TGTGCCAGCAGCACTATAGGAACAGGTGGGGCCAACGTCCTGACTTTC
>many|TRBJ2-7|15|TRBV14|-
CASSQDWSRVYEQYF
TGTGCCAGCAGCCAAGATTGGTCCAGGGTCTACGAGCAGTACTTC
>-|TRBJ2-1|17|TRBV7-6|-
CASSLRVLAARGGEQFF
TGTGCCAGCAGCCTCAGGGTCCTGGCAGCCCGGGGCGGTGAGCAGTTCTTC
>many|TRBJ2-1|16|TRBV7-8|TRBD2
CASSLESGGLYNEQFF
TGTGCCAGCAGCTTGGAAAGCGGGGGGCTCTACAATGAGCAGTTCTTC
>-|TRBJ2-1|16|TRBV28|-
CASSLGFARIADEQFF
TGTGCCAGCAGTTTAGGCTTCGCGAGGATTGCAGATGAGCAGTTCTTC
>-|TRBJ2-1|12|TRBV20-1|-
CIGARNGAMVVF
TGCATAGGAGCGAGAAATGGAGCAATGGTGGTCTTC
>-|TRBJ1-1|14|TRBV10-1|TRBD1
CASSPLGTGGEAFF
TGCGCCAGCAGTCCACTCGGTACAGGGGGTGAAGCTTTCTTT
>-|TRBJ1-4|12|TRBV3-1|-
CASSQAGRKLFF
TGTGCCAGCAGCCAAGCGGGGAGAAAACTGTTTTTT
>few|TRBJ1-1|15|TRBV18|-
CASSPGQHMNTEAFF
TGTGCCAGCTCACCCGGCCAACACATGAACACTGAAGCTTTCTTT
>-|TRBJ2-2|14|TRBV7-9|-
CASSGTSLAGELFF
TGTGCCAGCAGCGGCACGTCCCTAGCCGGGGAGCTGTTTTTT
>few|TRBJ2-5|14|TRBV15|-
CATSSTRDRGTQYF
TGTGCCACCAGCAGCACCCGGGACCGAGGGACCCAGTACTTC
>-|TRBJ2-7|13|TRBV14|-
CASSHRPVHEQYF
TGTGCCAGCAGCCATAGGCCAGTCCACGAGCAGTACTTC
>many|TRBJ1-4|14|TRBV21-1|-
CASSNHRGREKLFF
TGTGCCAGCAGCAACCACAGGGGGCGGGAAAAACTGTTTTTT
>-|TRBJ2-3|18|TRBV13|TRBD2
CASSSGLAGASSTDTQYF
TGTGCCAGCAGCTCCGGACTAGCGGGAGCCTCTAGCACAGATACGCAGTATTTT
>few|TRBJ2-5|17|TRBV7-9|TRBD1
CASIPTLITGGQETQYF
TGTGCCAGCATCCCAACTCTGATCACAGGGGGCCAAGAGACCCAGTACTTC
>few|TRBJ1-1|13|TRBV12-5|-
CASGEWGGTEAFF
TGTGCTAGTGGAGAATGGGGGGGCACGGAAGCTTTTTTT
>-|TRBJ2-1|12|TRBV7-9|-
CASSPAFGERFF
TGTGCCAGCAGCCCCGCTTTTGGTGAGCGGTTCTTC
>many|TRBJ2-7|13|TRBV14|TRBD1
CASSQTDRGPQYF
TGTGCCAGCAGCCAAACGGACAGGGGGCCACAGTACTTC
>few|TRBJ1-1|15|TRBV7-9|-
CASSLAPGANTEAFF
TGTGCCAGCAGCTTAGCGCCGGGCGCGAACACTGAAGCTTTCTTT
>few|TRBJ2-7|14|TRBV19|-
CASSMGTHSYEQYF
TGTGCCAGTAGTATGGGTACTCATTCCTACGAGCAGTACTTC
>few|TRBJ2-5|15|TRBV7-2|-
CASSTWAGREETQYF
TGTGCCAGCAGCACCTGGGCAGGGCGGGAAGAGACCCAGTACTTC
>-|TRBJ1-1|12|TRBV28|-
CASSLPDTEAFF
TGTGCCAGCAGTCTCCCCGACACTGAAGCTTTCTTT
>many|TRBJ2-7|16|TRBV5-1|-
CASSLSGQGKTYEQYF
TGCGCCAGCAGCTTGTCCGGGCAGGGGAAGACCTACGAGCAGTACTTC
>many|TRBJ1-1|13|TRBV2|-
CASSRSPYTEAFF
TGTGCCAGCAGTAGGTCACCCTACACTGAAGCTTTCTTT
>few|TRBJ2-3|13|TRBV6-5|TRBD1
CATSGGRGDTQYF
TGTGCCACCTCAGGGGGCCGCGGAGATACGCAGTATTTT
>-|TRBJ2-7|12|TRBV5-6|-
CASGLVRHEQYF
TGTGCCAGCGGCTTGGTCCGCCACGAGCAGTACTTC
>few|TRBJ1-1|14|TRBV6-5|-
CASSYSSGGGNAFF
TGTGCCAGCAGTTACTCGAGTGGGGGGGGGAATGCTTTCTTT
>few|TRBJ2-3|16|TRBV7-9|TRBD1
CASSLNDRGRADTQYF
TGTGCCAGCAGCTTAAACGACAGGGGGCGGGCAGATACGCAGTATTTT
>-|TRBJ2-1|15|TRBV12-3/TRBV12-4|TRBD2
CASSPLAVSHNEQFF
TGTGCCAGCAGTCCTCTAGCGGTGTCCCACAATGAGCAGTTCTTC
>-|TRBJ2-7|14|TRBV28|-
CASSLPGTTYEQYF
TGTGCCAGCAGTTTACCCGGGACCACCTACGAGCAGTACTTC
>-|TRBJ2-3|17|TRBV11-2|TRBD2
CASSGYSGTSRTDTQYF
TGTGCCAGCAGCGGTTACTCCGGGACTAGTCGCACAGATACGCAGTATTTT
>-|TRBJ1-5|19|TRBV18|-
CASTLRDPEFPTRNQPQLF
TGTGCCAGCACACTCCGGGACCCTGAATTCCCAACGCGCAATCAGCCCCAGCTTTTT
>-|TRBJ1-1|15|TRBV4-1|-
CARSQGWGRAYEAFF
TGCGCCAGGTCCCAGGGATGGGGCCGTGCGTACGAAGCTTTCTTT
>-|TRBJ2-7|13|TRBV7-8|TRBD1
CASSLGQAHERYF
TGTGCCAGTAGCTTGGGACAGGCCCACGAGCGGTACTTC